The 17 T cell receptor beta chains presented below share a single source sample, sequenced in a study of shared T cell receptors in the human thymus. The data were produced by immunoSEQ multiplex PCR, yet TCRdb's version contains in-frame clones alone and is incomplete. The sample contains 500,000 to 550,000 clones, 75% to 80% of which appear only once. The same data also went into a second study, on human thymus T cells.

What was sequenced was thymocytes. The receptors were sampled from a boy in the first two years of life with a congenital heart defect.

This sequence joins TRBV5-1 and TRBJ1-2, with D possibly TRBD1 on 6 matching bases. Between the trimmed V and J ends, which lost 3 bases and 3 bases, there was a span of 15 bases. CDR3 size: 15 residues. CDR1 SGHRS and CDR2 YFSETQ come from the germline V gene. CDR3 coding DNA: TGCGCCAGCAGCTGCCGATCGGACAGCGACTATGGCTACACCTTC. This translates into CASSCRSDSDYGYTF.

The chain carries TRBV7-8 and TRBJ1-3; a possible D gene is TRBD1 (6 bases). V was pared by 5 bases and J by 0 bases, with 17 bases between. The CDR3 spans 17 residues. The germline CDR1 and CDR2 sequences are SGHVS and FQNEAQ. For the CDR3, the DNA is TGTGCCAGCAGCCCGGCTTGGACAGCTTACTCTGGAAACACCATATATTTT. This sequence encodes CASSPAWTAYSGNTIYF.

This clone has only a few counts. The chain couples TRBV6-1 to TRBJ1-2; D may be TRBD1 (6 bases). The germline V and J ends were trimmed by 6 bases and 4 bases, with 15 bases remaining between them. CDR1 and CDR2 from the germline V gene are MNHNS and SASEGT. There are 14 residues in the CDR3. In DNA form, the CDR3 reads TGTGCCAGCAGGTCATCGCCAGGGGCCTATGGCTACACCTTC. This codes for CASRSSPGAYGYTF.

This clone was seen more than once but under ten times. This chain joins TRBV4-3 and TRBJ1-3; no clear D. Germline assignment: CDR1 LGHNA and CDR2 YSLEER. Trimming cost V 2 bases and J 4 bases, with 12 bases left between them. The CDR3 runs 15 residues. The CDR3 nucleotides are TGCGCCAGCAGCCAACACGCCGGGAGCGGAAACACCATATATTTT. It is translated as CASSQHAGSGNTIYF.

J is TRBJ2-5 and V is TRBV14; 7 bases line up with TRBD2. V lost 0 bases and J lost 8; bases outside the gene matches: 9. The CDR3 consists of 15 residues. Germline V CDR1 and CDR2: SGHDN, FVKESK. For the CDR3, the DNA is TGTGCCAGCAGCCAAGATAGGGAGGGCCCCGGAACCCAGTACTTC. It codes for CASSQDREGPGTQYF.

The chain uses TRBV6-5 and TRBJ2-7; possible D gene TRBD1, 6 bases. This CDR3 contains 13 residues. Trimming cost V 6 bases and J 2 bases, with 11 bases left between them. CDR1 and CDR2 (germline): MNHEY, SVGAGI. CDR3 nucleotide sequence: TGTGCCAGCAGCAGGACAGTTGCCTACGAGCAGTACTTC. Protein sequence: CASSRTVAYEQYF.

The rearrangement uses TRBV28 and TRBJ2-7; the match to TRBD2 covers 14 bases. The CDR3 is 18 residues long. After removal of 7 bases from V and 0 bases from J, the junction contained 11 bases not matched to a gene. Per germline, CDR1 MDHEN and CDR2 SYDVKM. The CDR3 protein is CASNPWTSGRTRSYEQYF. The CDR3 DNA reads TGTGCCAGCAATCCCTGGACTAGCGGGAGGACTCGCTCCTACGAGCAGTACTTC.

The V call is TRBV2, the J call TRBJ2-3, with no clear D. The germline gives CDR1 SNHLY, CDR2 FYNNEI. The V end lost 0 bases, the J end lost 0 bases, and 13 bases lay between the germline ends. The CDR3 length is 17 residues. CDR3 residues: CASSEARLPPSTDTQYF. In DNA form, the CDR3 reads TGTGCCAGCAGTGAAGCCCGACTTCCCCCTAGCACAGATACGCAGTATTTT.

The chain combines TRBV7-8 with TRBJ2-7; TRBD1 matches at 8 bases. Trimming took 2 bases from V and 7 from J; bases not matched to a gene: 13. The length of the CDR3 is 16 residues. CDR1 and CDR2 (germline): SGHVS, FQNEAQ. CDR3 coding DNA: TGTGCCAGCAGCTTAAGTCAGGGCAGGGGGCAAATGGAGCAGTACTTC. Amino acids: CASSLSQGRGQMEQYF.

The gene calls are TRBV4-3 and TRBJ2-5; no definite D call. The V end was cut by 2 bases, the J end by 0 bases, with 10 bases between. In germline, CDR1 is LGHNA, CDR2 YSLEER. CDR3 length equals 15 residues. The CDR3 sequence is CASSQSVAHQETQYF. Written as DNA, the CDR3 is TGCGCCAGCAGCCAAAGTGTGGCTCACCAAGAGACCCAGTACTTC.

The chain uses TRBV4-2 and TRBJ2-7, with 13 nucleotides matching TRBD2. This CDR3 region has 15 residues. V lost 4 bases to trimming and J lost 5 bases; unmatched junction nucleotides: 5. Germline CDR1 and CDR2: LGHNA and YNFKEQ. CDR3 residues: CASSPGTSGINEQYF. CDR3 nucleotides: TGTGCCAGCAGCCCGGGGACTAGCGGGATCAACGAGCAGTACTTC.

J is TRBJ2-7 and V is TRBV30; 9 bases align to TRBD2. J lost 4 bases, V lost 4 bases, and 5 bases had no gene match. The germline V gene has CDR1 GTSNPN and CDR2 SVGIG (reference sequence). This CDR3 is 13 amino acids long. The CDR3 coding sequence is TGTGCCTGGAATGTAGCGGGAGAGTACGAGCAGTACTTC. Translating gives CAWNVAGEYEQYF.

The chain is built from TRBV9 and TRBJ2-7; 16 nucleotides agree with TRBD2. The CDR3 has 16 amino acids. Trimming at V came to 3 bases and at J to 2 bases, leaving 2 bases not matched to a gene. Germline loops: CDR1 SGDLS, CDR2 YYNGEE. The CDR3 region is CASSAGTSGRAYEQYF. Here the CDR3 DNA reads TGTGCCAGCAGCGCCGGGACTAGCGGGAGGGCCTACGAGCAGTACTTC.

The V call is TRBV28, the J call TRBJ2-2, with 8 nucleotides matching TRBD2. The CDR3 covers 16 residues. The V and J ends lost 5 bases and 6 bases, in that order; junction bases with no gene match: 11. The germline V gene encodes CDR1 MDHEN and CDR2 SYDVKM. CDR3 in DNA: TGTGCCAGCAGTACATCGGGGGGGCCGCTGGCCGGGGAGCTGTTTTTT. Its protein product is CASSTSGGPLAGELFF.

This clone was seen just once. Other DNA sequences in this sample translate to the same CDR3. The chain carries TRBV27 and TRBJ2-7, with D possibly TRBD1 on 5 matching bases. With 4 bases removed from V and 6 bases from J, the gap between germline ends came to 7 bases. CDR3 length: 11 residues. The germline V gene has CDR1 MNHEY and CDR2 SMNVEV (reference sequence). The DNA of the CDR3 is TGTGCCAGCAGTTCTAGGGGCGAGCAGTACTTC. Residues: CASSSRGEQYF.

The chain couples TRBV28 to TRBJ2-5; D is uncertain. Germline-derived CDR1 and CDR2 are MDHEN and SYDVKM. Trimming cost V 2 bases and J 0 bases, with 4 bases left between them. The CDR3 loop spans 13 amino acids. The CDR3 is CASSLPYQETQYF. CDR3 nucleotide sequence: TGTGCCAGCAGTTTACCTTACCAAGAGACCCAGTACTTC.

The CDR3 spells CASSLSPGTGHPYEQYF. The DNA of the CDR3 is TGTGCCAGCAGTTTATCCCCGGGGACAGGGCATCCTTACGAGCAGTACTTC. The chain employs TRBV28 and TRBJ2-7; the match to TRBD1 covers 9 bases. Germline V CDR1 and CDR2: MDHEN, SYDVKM. With V trimmed by 1 base and J by 4 bases, 11 bases remained unmatched. There are 17 residues in the CDR3.